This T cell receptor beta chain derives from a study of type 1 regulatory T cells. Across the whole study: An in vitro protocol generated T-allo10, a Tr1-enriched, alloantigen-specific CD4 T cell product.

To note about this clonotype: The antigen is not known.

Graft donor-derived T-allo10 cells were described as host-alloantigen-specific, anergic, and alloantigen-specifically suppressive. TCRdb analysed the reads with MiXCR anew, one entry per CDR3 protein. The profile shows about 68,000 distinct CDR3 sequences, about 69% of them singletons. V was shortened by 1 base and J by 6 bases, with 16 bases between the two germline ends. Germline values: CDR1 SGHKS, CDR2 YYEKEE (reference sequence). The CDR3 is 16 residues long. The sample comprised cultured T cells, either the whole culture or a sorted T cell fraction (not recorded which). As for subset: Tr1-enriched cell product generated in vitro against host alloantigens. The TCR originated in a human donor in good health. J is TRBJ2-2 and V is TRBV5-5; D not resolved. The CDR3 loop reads CASSLSPTRTPGELFF. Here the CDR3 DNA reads TGTGCCAGCAGCTTGTCGCCCACGAGGACCCCCGGGGAGCTGTTTTTT. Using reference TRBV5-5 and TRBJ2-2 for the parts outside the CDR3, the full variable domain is DAGVTQSPTHLIKTRGQQVTLRCSPISGHKSVSWYQQVLGQGPQFIFQYYEKEERGRGNFPDRFSARQFPNYSSELNVNALLLGDSALYLCASSLSPTRTPGELFFGEGSRLTVL.